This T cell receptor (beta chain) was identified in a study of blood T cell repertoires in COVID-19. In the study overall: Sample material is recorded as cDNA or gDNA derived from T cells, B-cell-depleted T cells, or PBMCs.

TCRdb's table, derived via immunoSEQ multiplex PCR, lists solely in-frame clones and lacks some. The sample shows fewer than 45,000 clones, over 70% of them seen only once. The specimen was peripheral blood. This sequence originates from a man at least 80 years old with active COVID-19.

This CDR3 reads CASSSDGTWGQPQHF. The CDR3 DNA follows: TGTGCCAGCAGCTCTGACGGGACTTGGGGTCAGCCCCAGCATTTT. The chain recombines TRBV5-6 with TRBJ1-5, with D possibly matching TRBD1 (5 bases). Germline V gene sequence: CDR1 SGHDT, CDR2 YYEEEE. The CDR3 loop spans 15 amino acids. The V end lost 3 bases, the J end lost 6 bases, and 16 bases lay between the germline ends.